Listed below are T cell receptor beta chains from one sample, sequenced in a study of blood T cell repertoires in COVID-19. This table comes from immunoSEQ multiplex PCR, and its TCRdb copy is limited to in-frame clones, with some not included. The data hold some 150,000 clones, with roughly nine tenths observed a single time. The specimen sequenced was peripheral blood. Receptors were obtained from a human donor in a cohort sampled during active COVID-19. CDR3s include the opening cysteine and the closing phenylalanine or tryptophan. Fields, in order: clone size, J gene, D gene, V gene, CDR3 length, CDR3 DNA, CDR3 protein. D genes are given only for firm matches. Not every row has a clone size; where given, it reads once, few, many or a size class.

NA TRBJ1-2 NA TRBV9 13 TGTGCCAGCAGCGCAGGGGACACCTATGGCTACACCTTC CASSAGDTYGYTF
NA TRBJ1-6 NA TRBV5-5 16 TGTGCCAGCAGCACCGGACCATGGAGGGATAATTCACCCCTCCACTTT CASSTGPWRDNSPLHF
NA TRBJ1-4 TRBD1 TRBV4-1 16 TGCGCCAGCAGCCAAGACTACAGGGGTATAGAGGAAAAACTGTTTTTT CASSQDYRGIEEKLFF
NA TRBJ2-1 TRBD1 TRBV18 14 TGTGCCAGCTCACCAAGGACAGGGGACAATGAGCAGTTCTTC CASSPRTGDNEQFF
once TRBJ2-3 TRBD2 TRBV6-4 16 TGTGCCAGCAGTGTTTCCGCTAGCGGTGTTTCTGATACGCAGTATTTT CASSVSASGVSDTQYF
NA TRBJ2-7 TRBD1 TRBV10-3 15 TGTGCCATCAGTCATGGACAGGTGAGCTCCTACGAGCAGTACTTC CAISHGQVSSYEQYF
NA TRBJ2-3 TRBD2 TRBV7-9 16 TGTGCCAGCAGCCATCCTGGCGGGGGGGGCAGCGATACGCAGTATTTT CASSHPGGGGSDTQYF
NA TRBJ1-3 NA TRBV7-8 17 TGTGCCAGCAGCTTAAGGGACATTGCGGCCTCTGGAAACACCATATATTTT CASSLRDIAASGNTIYF
NA TRBJ1-1 TRBD1 TRBV11-3 14 TGTGCCAGCAGCCTAGGGACAGCCGACACTGAAGCTTTCTTT CASSLGTADTEAFF
NA TRBJ1-1 NA TRBV5-1 13 TGCGCCAGCAGCTTGTCCCGAGACACTGAAGCTTTCTTT CASSLSRDTEAFF
NA TRBJ2-2 NA TRBV5-4 14 TGTGCCAGCAGCTCAAGACTAGACACCGGGGAGCTGTTTTTT CASSSRLDTGELFF
once TRBJ2-5 NA TRBV9 13 TGTGCCAGCAGCGTAGGACTTAAAGGGACCCAGTACTTC CASSVGLKGTQYF
NA TRBJ1-4 NA TRBV29-1 12 TGCAGCGTTGAGGCAGTTAATGAAAAACTGTTTTTT CSVEAVNEKLFF
NA TRBJ1-2 NA TRBV9 13 TGTGCCAGCAGCCCGTCGCCGGTCTATGGCTACACCTTC CASSPSPVYGYTF
NA TRBJ1-5 NA TRBV6-5 13 TGTGCCAGCAGGTGGGGGGGCATTCAGCCCCAGCATTTT CASRWGGIQPQHF
NA TRBJ1-5 NA TRBV24-1 16 TGTGCCACCAGTGATTTAACAGGGAGTCTGAATCAGCCCCAGCATTTT CATSDLTGSLNQPQHF
NA TRBJ1-3 NA TRBV11-2 14 TGTGCCAGCAATAAAGGGGGTGCAGGAAACACCATATATTTT CASNKGGAGNTIYF